Reported below is one T cell receptor (beta chain). This record belongs to a study of T cell changes during pregnancy in multiple sclerosis. The CDR3 is 14 amino acids. The method was immunoSEQ multiplex PCR; TCRdb's version includes in-frame clones alone and lacks a portion of them. This table has around 20,000 clones, approximately 86% appearing once. The sequencing here drew on CD8+ T cells from peripheral blood mononuclear cells, taken in the first trimester of pregnancy. V and J are TRBV21-1 and TRBJ2-7; TRBD1 was called by the table and not checked on the DNA. TRBV21-1 is shown as a pseudogene. The receptor was isolated from a female donor in good health, enrolled as a control in a pregnancy study. The CDR3 nucleotides are TGTGCCAGCAGCTTTCGACAGGGGGATAACGAGCAGTACTTC. Translation gives CASSFRQGDNEQYF.